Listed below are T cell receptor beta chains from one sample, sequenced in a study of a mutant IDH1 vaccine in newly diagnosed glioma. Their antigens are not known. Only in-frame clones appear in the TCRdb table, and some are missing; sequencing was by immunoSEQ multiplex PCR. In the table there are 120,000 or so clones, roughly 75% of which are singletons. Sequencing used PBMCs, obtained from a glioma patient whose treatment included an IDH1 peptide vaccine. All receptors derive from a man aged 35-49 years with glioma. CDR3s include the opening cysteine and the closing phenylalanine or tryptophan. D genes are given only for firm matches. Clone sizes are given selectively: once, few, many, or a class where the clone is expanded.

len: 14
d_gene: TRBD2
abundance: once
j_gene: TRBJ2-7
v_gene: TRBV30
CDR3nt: TGTGCCTGGGCAACTAGCGGGGGAACCTACGAGCAGTACTTC
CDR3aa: CAWATSGGTYEQYF

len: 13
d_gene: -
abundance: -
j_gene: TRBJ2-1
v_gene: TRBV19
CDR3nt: TGTGCCAGTAGTATTCAGGCGTACAATGAGCAGTTCTTC
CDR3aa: CASSIQAYNEQFF

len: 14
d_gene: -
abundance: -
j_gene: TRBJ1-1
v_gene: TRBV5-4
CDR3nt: TGTGCCAGCAGCTTGATGGGGCCATCAACTGAAGCTTTCTTT
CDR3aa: CASSLMGPSTEAFF

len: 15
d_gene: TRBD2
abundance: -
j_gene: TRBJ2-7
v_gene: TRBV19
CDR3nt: TGTGCCAGTAGTCCAAGCGGGACTTCTACTACGAGGCAGTACTTC
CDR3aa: CASSPSGTSTTRQYF

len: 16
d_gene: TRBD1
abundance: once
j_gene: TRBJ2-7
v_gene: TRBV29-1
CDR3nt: TGCAGCGTTGAAGCCCGGGACAGACCATACTCCTACGAGCAGTACTTC
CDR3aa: CSVEARDRPYSYEQYF

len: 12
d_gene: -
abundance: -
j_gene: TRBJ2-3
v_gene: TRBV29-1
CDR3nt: TGCAGCGTTGAAGTAGGCACAGATACGCAGTATTTT
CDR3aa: CSVEVGTDTQYF

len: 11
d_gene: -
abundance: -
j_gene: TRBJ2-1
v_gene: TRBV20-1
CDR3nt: TGCAGTGCCATTGGGCCTAATGAGCAGTTCTTC
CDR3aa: CSAIGPNEQFF

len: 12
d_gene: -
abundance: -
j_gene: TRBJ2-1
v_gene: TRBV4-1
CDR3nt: TGCGCCAGCAGCCAAGCTAAGGCTGAGCAGTTCTTC
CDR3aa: CASSQAKAEQFF

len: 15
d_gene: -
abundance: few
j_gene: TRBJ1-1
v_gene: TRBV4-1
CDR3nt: TGCGCCAGCCGCGCCATTGGGACCTTGAACACTGAAGCTTTCTTT
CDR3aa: CASRAIGTLNTEAFF

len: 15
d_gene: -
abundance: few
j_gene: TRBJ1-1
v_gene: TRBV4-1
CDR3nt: TGCGCCAGCAGCCAGGATGGGGTCGGGGACACTGAAGCTTTCTTT
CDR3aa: CASSQDGVGDTEAFF

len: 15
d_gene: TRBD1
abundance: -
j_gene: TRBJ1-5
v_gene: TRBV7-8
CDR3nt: TGTGCCAGCAGCTTTGCTCAGGGGGCGGAACAGCCCCAGCATTTT
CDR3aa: CASSFAQGAEQPQHF

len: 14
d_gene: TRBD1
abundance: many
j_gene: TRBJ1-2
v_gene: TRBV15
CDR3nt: TGTGCCACCAGCAGAAGGGACAGAATCTATGGCTACACCTTC
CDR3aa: CATSRRDRIYGYTF

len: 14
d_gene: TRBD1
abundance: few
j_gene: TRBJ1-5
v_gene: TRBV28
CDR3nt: TGTGCCAGCAGGCTCCCGCAGGGGGTGCAGCCCCAGCATTTT
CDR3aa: CASRLPQGVQPQHF